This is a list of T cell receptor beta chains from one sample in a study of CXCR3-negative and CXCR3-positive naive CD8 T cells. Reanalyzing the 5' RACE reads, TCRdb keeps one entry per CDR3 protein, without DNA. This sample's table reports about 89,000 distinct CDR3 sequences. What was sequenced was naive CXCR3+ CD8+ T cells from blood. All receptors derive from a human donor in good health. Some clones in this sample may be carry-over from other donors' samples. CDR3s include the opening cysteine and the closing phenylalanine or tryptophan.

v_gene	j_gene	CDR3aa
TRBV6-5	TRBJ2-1	CASSYDGSSYNEQFF
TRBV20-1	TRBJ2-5	CSLGLPYQETQYF
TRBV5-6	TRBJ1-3	CASSSMARSGNTIYF
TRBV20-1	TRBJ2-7	CSATTDRGLGEQYF
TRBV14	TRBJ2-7	CASSQGDGSYEQYF
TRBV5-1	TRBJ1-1	CASSSSGGNTEAFF
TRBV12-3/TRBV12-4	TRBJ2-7	CASTASGGTSYEQYF
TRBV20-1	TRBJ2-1	CSARVGDAYNEQFF
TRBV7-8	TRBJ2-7	CASSLGAGTGAYEQYF
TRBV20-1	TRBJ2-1	CSASGRLAVWEQFF
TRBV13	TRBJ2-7	CASSPAVGADYEQYF
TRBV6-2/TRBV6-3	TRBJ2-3	CASSYSKGVDEYF
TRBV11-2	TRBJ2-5	CASSLSWEGRETQYF
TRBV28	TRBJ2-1	CASSSYNEQFF
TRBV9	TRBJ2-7	CASSASAGGLAEEQYF
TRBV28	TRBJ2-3	CASSPPWGRADTQYF
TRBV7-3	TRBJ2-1	CASSLGGRSYNEQFF
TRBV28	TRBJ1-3	CATFSTGGRRNTMYF
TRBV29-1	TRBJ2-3	CSVEAGLAGATDTQYF
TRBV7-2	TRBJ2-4	CASSLGLAKNIQYF
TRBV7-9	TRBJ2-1	CASSSSMSAMGYNEQFF
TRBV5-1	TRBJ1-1	CATQPSGSAEAFF
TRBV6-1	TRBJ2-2	CASSEGLAGTGELFF
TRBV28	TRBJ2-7	CASRGPLREQYF
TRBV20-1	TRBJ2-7	CSAKDGGGIDEQYF
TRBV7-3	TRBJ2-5	CASSRTGNQETQYF
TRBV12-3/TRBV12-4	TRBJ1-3	CASSPGVNTIYF
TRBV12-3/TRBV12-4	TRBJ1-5	CASSIGVQPQHF